Listed below are T cell receptor beta chains from one sample, sequenced in a study of cytomegalovirus exposure and HLA in healthy donors. TCRdb's table, derived via immunoSEQ multiplex PCR, lists solely in-frame clones and lacks some. The sample records 200,000 to 250,000 clones, around 85% being singletons. Sequenced: PBMCs. Receptors originate from a man aged 45 to 65 in good health and CMV-seronegative. Both conserved end residues are part of each CDR3. Fields, in order: clone size, V gene, J gene, D gene, CDR3 DNA, CDR3 protein. A D gene is named only where the DNA matches it firmly. Clone size is given for some rows only: seen once, a few or many times, or a class if the clone is expanded.

clone_size: NA; v_call: TRBV2; j_call: TRBJ2-3; d_call: NA; cdr3_nt: TGTGCCAGCACCCAAAGCTCAGGGGACACAGATACGCAGTATTTT; cdr3_aa: CASTQSSGDTDTQYF
clone_size: NA; v_call: TRBV19; j_call: TRBJ2-3; d_call: TRBD1; cdr3_nt: TGTGCCAGTAGTGAAGACAGGGGGCTCATTTTCACAGATACGCAGTATTTT; cdr3_aa: CASSEDRGLIFTDTQYF
clone_size: NA; v_call: TRBV11-2; j_call: TRBJ2-7; d_call: TRBD2; cdr3_nt: TGTGCCAGCAGCCTATCCGTCTGGACTAGCGGCTCTGGTGAGCAGTACTTC; cdr3_aa: CASSLSVWTSGSGEQYF
clone_size: NA; v_call: TRBV10-2; j_call: TRBJ1-5; d_call: NA; cdr3_nt: TGCGCCAGCAGAATGAACTCGGGGACTAATCAGCCCCAGCATTTT; cdr3_aa: CASRMNSGTNQPQHF
clone_size: NA; v_call: TRBV9; j_call: TRBJ2-7; d_call: TRBD2; cdr3_nt: TGTGCCAGCAGCGGAGGAGCGGGAGGGGGGTACGAGCAGTACTTC; cdr3_aa: CASSGGAGGGYEQYF
clone_size: NA; v_call: TRBV11-2; j_call: TRBJ1-2; d_call: TRBD1; cdr3_nt: TGTGCCAGCAGCCTCGACAGGGGCACCTATGGCTACACCTTC; cdr3_aa: CASSLDRGTYGYTF
clone_size: NA; v_call: TRBV28; j_call: TRBJ2-1; d_call: TRBD1; cdr3_nt: TGTGCCAGCAACAGACAGGGGGGAACCAATGAGCAGTTCTTC; cdr3_aa: CASNRQGGTNEQFF
clone_size: NA; v_call: TRBV27; j_call: TRBJ1-1; d_call: TRBD1; cdr3_nt: TGTGCCAGCAGTTTAGGGACAGGGATAAGGGCTGAAGCTTTCTTT; cdr3_aa: CASSLGTGIRAEAFF
clone_size: NA; v_call: TRBV6-6; j_call: TRBJ2-5; d_call: TRBD1; cdr3_nt: TGTGCCACCCGACAGGGGGGGCAAGAGACCCAGTACTTC; cdr3_aa: CATRQGGQETQYF
clone_size: NA; v_call: TRBV7-2; j_call: TRBJ1-1; d_call: TRBD1; cdr3_nt: TGTGCCAGCAGCGCATTTGGGACAGGGGGGTCCGCTGAAGCTTTCTTT; cdr3_aa: CASSAFGTGGSAEAFF
clone_size: NA; v_call: TRBV4-1; j_call: TRBJ2-7; d_call: TRBD2; cdr3_nt: TGCGCCAGCAGCCAAGATCCGGGACTAGCGGCTCGGGAGCAGTACTTC; cdr3_aa: CASSQDPGLAAREQYF
clone_size: few; v_call: TRBV29-1; j_call: TRBJ2-3; d_call: NA; cdr3_nt: TGCAGCGTTGATCTGCGGAGCACAGATACGCAGTATTTT; cdr3_aa: CSVDLRSTDTQYF
clone_size: NA; v_call: TRBV7-9; j_call: TRBJ2-7; d_call: TRBD1; cdr3_nt: TGTGCCAGCAGCCGACAGGGTGGGTACGAGCAGTACTTC; cdr3_aa: CASSRQGGYEQYF
clone_size: NA; v_call: TRBV19; j_call: TRBJ2-7; d_call: TRBD1; cdr3_nt: TGTGCCAGTAGTATAGCCCCCCGGACAGGGGGCGGAGAGCAGTACTTC; cdr3_aa: CASSIAPRTGGGEQYF
clone_size: NA; v_call: TRBV28; j_call: TRBJ1-2; d_call: NA; cdr3_nt: TGTGCCAGCACCATACCCACCGTTCAGGGGTCTGTCTATGGCTACACCTTC; cdr3_aa: CASTIPTVQGSVYGYTF
clone_size: few; v_call: TRBV28; j_call: TRBJ2-1; d_call: NA; cdr3_nt: TGTGCCAGCAGTTTTAGGGGCATTTCCTCCCATGAGCAGTTCTTC; cdr3_aa: CASSFRGISSHEQFF
clone_size: NA; v_call: TRBV9; j_call: TRBJ1-1; d_call: NA; cdr3_nt: TGTGCCAGCAGCGTAGATAGGGCAGGGCCGAATGAAGCTTTCTTT; cdr3_aa: CASSVDRAGPNEAFF
clone_size: NA; v_call: TRBV5-4; j_call: TRBJ2-1; d_call: TRBD2; cdr3_nt: TGTGCCAGCAGCACCGGGACTAGCGGGAATTCTGAGCAGTTCTTC; cdr3_aa: CASSTGTSGNSEQFF
clone_size: NA; v_call: TRBV6-1; j_call: TRBJ1-1; d_call: TRBD1; cdr3_nt: TGTGCCAGCAGTGAACTGGCAGGGGGCATGAACACTGAAGCTTTCTTT; cdr3_aa: CASSELAGGMNTEAFF
clone_size: NA; v_call: TRBV4-1; j_call: TRBJ2-3; d_call: NA; cdr3_nt: TGCGCCAGCAGCCAAGTCGGGGGCACAGATACGCAGTATTTT; cdr3_aa: CASSQVGGTDTQYF
clone_size: NA; v_call: TRBV15; j_call: TRBJ1-1; d_call: NA; cdr3_nt: TGTGCCACCAGCAGAGATCGAGAAGGGGTGAACACTGAAGCTTTCTTT; cdr3_aa: CATSRDREGVNTEAFF
clone_size: NA; v_call: TRBV10-1; j_call: TRBJ2-2; d_call: TRBD2; cdr3_nt: TGCGCCAGCATCTTTCTAGCGGGAGGGCCCTGGGAGCTGTTTTTT; cdr3_aa: CASIFLAGGPWELFF
clone_size: NA; v_call: TRBV27; j_call: TRBJ1-2; d_call: NA; cdr3_nt: TGTGCCAGCAGGGGAGAAGGGTGGGGCTATGGCTACACCTTC; cdr3_aa: CASRGEGWGYGYTF
clone_size: NA; v_call: TRBV27; j_call: TRBJ2-5; d_call: NA; cdr3_nt: TGTGCCAGCAGTCCCAAGGGGAATTCGAGACAAGAGACCCAGTACTTC; cdr3_aa: CASSPKGNSRQETQYF
clone_size: NA; v_call: TRBV27; j_call: TRBJ2-1; d_call: TRBD2; cdr3_nt: TGTGCCAGCAGTAGACTCACTAGCGGGAGAAGATCCTACAATGAGCAGTTCTTC; cdr3_aa: CASSRLTSGRRSYNEQFF
clone_size: few; v_call: TRBV6-5; j_call: TRBJ1-3; d_call: NA; cdr3_nt: TGTGCCAGCAGTTACTCCCGGACAATCTCTGGAAACACCATATATTTT; cdr3_aa: CASSYSRTISGNTIYF